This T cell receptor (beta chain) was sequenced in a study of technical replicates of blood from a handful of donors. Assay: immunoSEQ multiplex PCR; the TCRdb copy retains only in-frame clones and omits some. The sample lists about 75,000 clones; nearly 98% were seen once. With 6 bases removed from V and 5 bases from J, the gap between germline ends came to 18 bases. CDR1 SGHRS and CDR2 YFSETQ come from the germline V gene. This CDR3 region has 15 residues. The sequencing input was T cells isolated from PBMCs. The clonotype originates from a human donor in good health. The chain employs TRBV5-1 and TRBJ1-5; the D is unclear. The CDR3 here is CASTAEGLSHQPQHF. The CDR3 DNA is TGCGCCAGCACCGCAGAGGGCTTGAGCCATCAGCCCCAGCATTTT.